This T cell receptor (beta chain) was observed in a study of shared clonotypes between healthy human individuals. In germline, CDR1 is GTSNPN, CDR2 SVGIG (reference sequence). The CDR3 contains 13 residues. Regarding the study as a whole: Sample collection involved blood only; tissue repertoires are likely different. Naive subsets tended to show greater estimated richness than memory subsets. In a handful of donors, around 5% of naive CD4 clonotypes appeared in common.

The authors loaded 150 to 250 ng DNA, some 32,000 T cell genomes, into sorted-subset replicate PCRs. The repertoire was sequenced with immunoSEQ multiplex PCR; TCRdb's copy has only in-frame clones and lacks some. The table includes about 980,000 clones, roughly 72% detected once. Concerning this clone itself: Its cognate antigen is unknown.

The chain couples TRBV30 to TRBJ2-5; a weak D match, TRBD2 (6 bases). The closer fit of TRBJ2-7 to the DNA end suggests the J call may be wrong. Material for sequencing was memory CD4+ T cells sorted from blood. This sample's subset: CD45RA-negative fraction. The sequence derives from a man aged 18 to 35 in good health. The CDR3, as DNA: TGTGCCTGGAGTGGGGACTCCCTCTACGAGCAGTACTTC. It codes for CAWSGDSLYEQYF.